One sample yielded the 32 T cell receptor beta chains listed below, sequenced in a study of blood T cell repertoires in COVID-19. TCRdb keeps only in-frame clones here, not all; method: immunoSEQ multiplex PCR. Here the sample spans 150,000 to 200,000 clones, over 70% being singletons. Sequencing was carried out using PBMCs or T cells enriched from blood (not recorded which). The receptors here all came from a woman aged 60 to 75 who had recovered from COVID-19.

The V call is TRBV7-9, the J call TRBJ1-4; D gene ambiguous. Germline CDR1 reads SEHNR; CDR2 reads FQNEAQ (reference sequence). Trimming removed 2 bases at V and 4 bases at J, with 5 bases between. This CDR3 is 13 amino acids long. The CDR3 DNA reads TGTGCCAGCAGCTTAACTATTAATGAAAAACTGTTTTTT. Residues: CASSLTINEKLFF. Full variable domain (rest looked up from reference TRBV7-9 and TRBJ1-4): DTGVSQNPRHKITKRGQNVTFRCDPISEHNRLYWYRQTLGQGPEFLTYFQNEAQLEKSRLLSDRFSAERPKGSFSTLEIQRTEQGDSAMYLCASSLTINEKLFFGSGTQLSVL.

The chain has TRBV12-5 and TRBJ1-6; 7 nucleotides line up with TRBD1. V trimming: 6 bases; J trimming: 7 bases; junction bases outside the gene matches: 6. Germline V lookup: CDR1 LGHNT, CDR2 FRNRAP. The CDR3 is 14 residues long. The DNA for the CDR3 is TGTGCTAGTGGACTGGGACAGATAAATTCACCCCTCCACTTT. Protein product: CASGLGQINSPLHF.

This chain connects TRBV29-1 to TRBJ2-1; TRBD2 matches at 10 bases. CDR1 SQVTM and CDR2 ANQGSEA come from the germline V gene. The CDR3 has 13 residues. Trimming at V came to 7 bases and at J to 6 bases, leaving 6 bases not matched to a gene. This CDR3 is CSAGLAVINEQFF. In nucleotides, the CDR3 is TGCAGCGCTGGACTAGCGGTGATCAATGAGCAGTTCTTC.

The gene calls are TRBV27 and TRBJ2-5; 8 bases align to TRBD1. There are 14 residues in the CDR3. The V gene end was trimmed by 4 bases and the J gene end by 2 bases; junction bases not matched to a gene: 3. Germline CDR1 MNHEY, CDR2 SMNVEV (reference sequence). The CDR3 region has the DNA TGTGCCAGCAGTTACGGACAGGGACAAGAGACCCAGTACTTC. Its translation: CASSYGQGQETQYF.

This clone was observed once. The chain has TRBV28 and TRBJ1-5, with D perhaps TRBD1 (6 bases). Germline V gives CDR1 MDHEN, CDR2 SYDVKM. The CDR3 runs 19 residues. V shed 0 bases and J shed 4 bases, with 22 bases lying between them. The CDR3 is CASSLWGGGGVSLNQPQHF. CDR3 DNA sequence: TGTGCCAGCAGTTTATGGGGCGGAGGGGGGGTGTCTCTAAATCAGCCCCAGCATTTT.

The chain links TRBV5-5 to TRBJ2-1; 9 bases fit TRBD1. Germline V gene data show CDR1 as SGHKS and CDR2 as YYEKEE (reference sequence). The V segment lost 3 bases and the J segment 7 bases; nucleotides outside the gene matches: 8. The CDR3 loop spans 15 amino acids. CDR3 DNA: TGTGCCAGCAGCTCCGGGACAGGGTTCCCGAATGAGCAGTTCTTC. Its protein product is CASSSGTGFPNEQFF.

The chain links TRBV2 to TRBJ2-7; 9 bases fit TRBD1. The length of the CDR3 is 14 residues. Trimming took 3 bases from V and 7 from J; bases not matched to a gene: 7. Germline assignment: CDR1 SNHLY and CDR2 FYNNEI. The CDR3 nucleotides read TGTGCCAGCAGTGAGGGACAGGGCTTCGGGGAGCAGTACTTC. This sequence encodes CASSEGQGFGEQYF.

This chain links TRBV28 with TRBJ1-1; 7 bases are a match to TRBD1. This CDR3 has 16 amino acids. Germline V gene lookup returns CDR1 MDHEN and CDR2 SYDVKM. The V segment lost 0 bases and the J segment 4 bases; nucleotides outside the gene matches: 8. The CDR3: CASSLWWAGGPTEAFF. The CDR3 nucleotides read TGTGCCAGCAGTTTATGGTGGGCAGGGGGGCCCACTGAAGCTTTCTTT.

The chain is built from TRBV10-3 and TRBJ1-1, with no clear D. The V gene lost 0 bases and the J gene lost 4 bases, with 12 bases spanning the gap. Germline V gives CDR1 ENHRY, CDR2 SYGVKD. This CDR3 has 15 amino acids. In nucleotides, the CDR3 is TGTGCCATCAGTGAGTCCGCCCCCGGGGTCACTGAAGCTTTCTTT. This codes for CAISESAPGVTEAFF.

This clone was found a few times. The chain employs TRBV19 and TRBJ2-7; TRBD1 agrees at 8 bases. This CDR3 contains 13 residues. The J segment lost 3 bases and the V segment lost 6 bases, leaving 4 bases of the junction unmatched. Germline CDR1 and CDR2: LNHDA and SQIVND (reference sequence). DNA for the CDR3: TGTGCCAGTAGCTTTGACAGGGGCTACGAGCAGTACTTC. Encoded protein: CASSFDRGYEQYF.

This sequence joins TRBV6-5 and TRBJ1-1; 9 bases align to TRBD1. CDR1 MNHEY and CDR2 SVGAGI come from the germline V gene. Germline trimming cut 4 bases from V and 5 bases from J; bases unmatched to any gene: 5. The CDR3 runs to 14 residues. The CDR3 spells CASSWTGAGTEAFF. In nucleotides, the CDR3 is TGTGCCAGCAGTTGGACAGGGGCGGGTACTGAAGCTTTCTTT.

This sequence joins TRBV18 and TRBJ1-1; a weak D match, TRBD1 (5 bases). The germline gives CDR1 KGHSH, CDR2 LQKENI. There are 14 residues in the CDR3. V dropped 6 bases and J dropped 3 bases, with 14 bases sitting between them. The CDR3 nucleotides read TGTGCCAGCTCGTTAGGAGACAGTTACACTGAAGCTTTCTTT. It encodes CASSLGDSYTEAFF.

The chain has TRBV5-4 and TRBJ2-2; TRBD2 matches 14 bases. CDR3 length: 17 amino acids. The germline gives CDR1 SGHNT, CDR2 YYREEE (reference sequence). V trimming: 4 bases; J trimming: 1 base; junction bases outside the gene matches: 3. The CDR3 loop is CASSKGTSGRNTGELFF. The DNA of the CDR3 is TGTGCCAGCAGCAAAGGGACTAGCGGGAGGAACACCGGGGAGCTGTTTTTT.

The CDR3 DNA is TGCGCCAGCAGCGCAGGGATTTTTTTGACTAGCGGGGGGGCCGAGCAGTACTTC. Residues: CASSAGIFLTSGGAEQYF. The rearrangement joins TRBV4-1 to TRBJ2-7, with 14 bases aligning to TRBD2. The V and J ends lost 5 bases and 6 bases, in that order; junction bases with no gene match: 15. Germline values: CDR1 MGHRA, CDR2 YSYEKL. The CDR3 totals 18 residues.

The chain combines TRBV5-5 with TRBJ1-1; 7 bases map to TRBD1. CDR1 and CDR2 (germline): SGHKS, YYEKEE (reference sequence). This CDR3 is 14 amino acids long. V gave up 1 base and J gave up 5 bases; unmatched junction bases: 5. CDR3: CASSLLGGGTEAFF. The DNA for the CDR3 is TGTGCCAGCAGCTTGTTAGGGGGCGGGACTGAAGCTTTCTTT.

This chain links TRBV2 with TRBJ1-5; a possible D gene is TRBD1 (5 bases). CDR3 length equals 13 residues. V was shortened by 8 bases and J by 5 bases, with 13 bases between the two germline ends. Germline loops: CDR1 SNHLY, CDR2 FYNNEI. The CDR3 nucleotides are TGTGCCAGCGGGGGGACTAAGGATCAGCCCCAGCATTTT. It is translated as CASGGTKDQPQHF.

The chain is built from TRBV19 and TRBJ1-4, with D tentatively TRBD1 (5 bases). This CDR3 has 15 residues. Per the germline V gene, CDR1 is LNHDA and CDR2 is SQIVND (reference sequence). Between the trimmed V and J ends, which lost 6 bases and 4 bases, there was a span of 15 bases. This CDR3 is CASRTTGLSNEKLFF. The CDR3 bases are TGTGCCAGTAGGACGACGGGACTGAGTAATGAAAAACTGTTTTTT.

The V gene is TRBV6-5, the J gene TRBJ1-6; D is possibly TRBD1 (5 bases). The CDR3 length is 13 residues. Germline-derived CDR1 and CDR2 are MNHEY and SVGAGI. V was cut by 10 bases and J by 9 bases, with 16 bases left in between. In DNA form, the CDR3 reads TGTGCCACCCTAATTTGGGGACTTTCACCCCTCCACTTT. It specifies CATLIWGLSPLHF.

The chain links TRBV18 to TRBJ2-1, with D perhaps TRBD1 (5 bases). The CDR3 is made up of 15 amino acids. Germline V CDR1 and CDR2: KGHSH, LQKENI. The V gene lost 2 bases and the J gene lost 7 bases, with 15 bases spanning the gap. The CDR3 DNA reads TGTGCCAGCTCACCAGGGGCCACTCTTCCGAATGAGCAGTTCTTC. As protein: CASSPGATLPNEQFF.

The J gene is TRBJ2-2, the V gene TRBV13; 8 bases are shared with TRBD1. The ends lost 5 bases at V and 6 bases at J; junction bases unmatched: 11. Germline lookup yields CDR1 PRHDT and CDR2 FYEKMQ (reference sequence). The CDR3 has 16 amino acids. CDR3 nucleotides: TGTGCCAGCAGCATATGGGACAGGCCTCTAGCCGGGGAGCTGTTTTTT. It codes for CASSIWDRPLAGELFF.

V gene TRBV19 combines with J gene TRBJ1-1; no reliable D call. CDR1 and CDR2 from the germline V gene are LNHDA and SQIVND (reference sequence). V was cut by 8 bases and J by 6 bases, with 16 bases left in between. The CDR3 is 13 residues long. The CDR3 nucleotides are TGTGCCAGTTCCCCTTGGACTGTTTCTGAAGCTTTCTTT. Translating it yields CASSPWTVSEAFF.

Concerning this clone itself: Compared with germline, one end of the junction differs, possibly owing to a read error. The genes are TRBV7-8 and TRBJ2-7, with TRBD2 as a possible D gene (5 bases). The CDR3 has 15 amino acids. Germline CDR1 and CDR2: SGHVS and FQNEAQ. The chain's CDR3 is CASSLAGGSSTEQYF. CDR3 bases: TGTGCCAGCAGCCTAGCAGGTGGGAGCAGCACCGAGCAGTACTTC.

CDR3 sequence (DNA): TGTGCCAGCAGCTATACAGAGTACCAAGAGACCCAGTACTTC. Translating gives CASSYTEYQETQYF. J is TRBJ2-5 and V is TRBV5-5; D not resolved. The V gene's germline CDR1 is SGHKS and CDR2 YYEKEE (reference sequence). V was shortened by 3 bases and J by 0 bases, with 9 bases between the two germline ends. The CDR3 loop spans 14 amino acids.

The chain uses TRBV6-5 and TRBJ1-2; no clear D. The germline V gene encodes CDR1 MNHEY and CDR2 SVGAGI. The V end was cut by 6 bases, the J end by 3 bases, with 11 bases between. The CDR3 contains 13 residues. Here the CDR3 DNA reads TGTGCCAGCAGAAAAAACCAGGACTATGGCTACACCTTC. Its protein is CASRKNQDYGYTF.

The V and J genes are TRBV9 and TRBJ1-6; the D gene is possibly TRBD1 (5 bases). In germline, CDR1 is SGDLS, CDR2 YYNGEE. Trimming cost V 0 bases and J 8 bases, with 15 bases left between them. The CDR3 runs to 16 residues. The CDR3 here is CASSVAGGIEDSPLHF. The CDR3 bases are TGTGCCAGCAGCGTAGCCGGGGGGATTGAGGATTCACCCCTCCACTTT.

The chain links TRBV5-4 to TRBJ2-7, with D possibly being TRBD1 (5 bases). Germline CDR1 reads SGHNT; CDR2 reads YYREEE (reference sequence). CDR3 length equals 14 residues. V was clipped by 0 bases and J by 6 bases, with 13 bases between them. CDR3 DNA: TGTGCCAGCAGCTTGGCAGGGCCCCGGGTCGAGCAGTACTTC. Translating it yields CASSLAGPRVEQYF.

The CDR3 DNA is TGTGCCAGCAGCCCTAGCGGGAGGGACACCGGGGAGCTGTTTTTT. Its translation is CASSPSGRDTGELFF. The J gene is TRBJ2-2, the V gene TRBV7-3; 12 bases are a match to TRBD2. Trimming cost V 5 bases and J 3 bases; bases outside gene matches: 1. The CDR3 is 15 amino acids. Germline V CDR1 and CDR2: SGHTA, FQGTGA.

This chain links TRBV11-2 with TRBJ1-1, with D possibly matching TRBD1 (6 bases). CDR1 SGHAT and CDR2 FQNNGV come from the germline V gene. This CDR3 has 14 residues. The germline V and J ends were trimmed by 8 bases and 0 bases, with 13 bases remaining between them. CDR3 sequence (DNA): TGTGCCAGCCAAGGGGGGGTCATGAACACTGAAGCTTTCTTT. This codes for CASQGGVMNTEAFF.

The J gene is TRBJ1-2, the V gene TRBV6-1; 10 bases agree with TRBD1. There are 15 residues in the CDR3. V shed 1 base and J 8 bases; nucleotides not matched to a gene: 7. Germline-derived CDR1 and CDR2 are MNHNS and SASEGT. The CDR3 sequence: CASSEVVTGGAGYTF. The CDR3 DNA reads TGTGCCAGCAGTGAAGTCGTGACAGGGGGCGCGGGCTACACCTTC.

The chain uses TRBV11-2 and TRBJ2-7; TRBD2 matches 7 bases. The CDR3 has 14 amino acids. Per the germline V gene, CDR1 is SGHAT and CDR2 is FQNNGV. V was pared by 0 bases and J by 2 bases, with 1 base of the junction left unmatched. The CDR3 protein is CASSLDLAAYEQYF. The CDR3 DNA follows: TGTGCCAGCAGCTTAGACCTAGCGGCCTACGAGCAGTACTTC.

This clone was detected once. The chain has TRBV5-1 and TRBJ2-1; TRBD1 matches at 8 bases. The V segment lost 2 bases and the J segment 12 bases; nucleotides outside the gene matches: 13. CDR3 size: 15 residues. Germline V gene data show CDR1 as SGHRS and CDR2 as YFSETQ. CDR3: CASSFDRGDRSGQFF. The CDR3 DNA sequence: TGCGCCAGCAGCTTCGACAGGGGAGACCGTTCGGGGCAGTTCTTC.

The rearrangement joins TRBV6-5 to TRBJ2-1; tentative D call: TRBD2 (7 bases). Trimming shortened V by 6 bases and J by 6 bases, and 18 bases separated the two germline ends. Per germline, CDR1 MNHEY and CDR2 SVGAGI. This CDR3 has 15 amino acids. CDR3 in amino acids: CASRKRGGQGNEQFF. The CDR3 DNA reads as TGTGCCAGCAGAAAGAGGGGGGGCCAGGGCAATGAGCAGTTCTTC.